This T cell receptor beta chain was retrieved from a study of T cell repertoires in cytomegalovirus infection. Whole-study context: Through public TCR beta signatures, both CMV infection and matching HLA type were indicated.

This CDR3 contains 15 residues. J gave up 6 bases and V 1 base, and 4 bases lay outside the gene matches. From germline, CDR1 is MNHEY and CDR2 SVGEGT. This clonotype was seen more than once but under ten times. The antigen remains undetermined. TCRdb used MiXCR to reprocess the reads, holding one entry per CDR3 protein. The table has about 400,000 distinct CDR3 sequences, around 18% seen once. Whole-study findings and limits: CMV-specific HLA-C-restricted TCR beta clonotypes dominated the ex vivo response. Cumulative public TCR beta family frequency identified CMV carriers with the relevant HLA.

The chain carries TRBV6-2 or TRBV6-3 and TRBJ2-7; 12 bases align to TRBD2. The sequencing input was PBMCs. The sequence was collected from a human donor in good health (CMV status not recorded). Some clones in this sample may be carry-over from other donors' samples. CDR3 sequence reads: CASSYYTSGRIEQYF. The DNA for the CDR3 is TGTGCCAGCAGTTACTACACTAGCGGGAGGATCGAGCAGTACTTC.